This passage covers 31 T cell receptor beta chains from one sample sequenced in a study of vaccination effects on CD4 cells after COVID-19. A 10-day culture period preceded the isolation of CD4+ T cells. These receptors' targets are unknown. The data were produced by immunoSEQ multiplex PCR, yet TCRdb's version contains in-frame clones alone and is incomplete. The table includes 30,000 to 40,000 clones, around 76% detected once. The sample here was CD4+ T cells from PBMCs cultured without peptide, taken before COVID-19 vaccination. Receptors were obtained from a human donor who received a COVID-19 vaccine.

This rearrangement joins TRBV12-5 to TRBJ1-4; a possible D gene is TRBD1 (5 bases). The germline V gene has CDR1 LGHNT and CDR2 FRNRAP. Trimming took off 1 base at V and 3 bases at J, with 6 bases between the two ends. The CDR3 extends over 14 amino acids. CDR3 sequence reads: CASGLGGANEKLFF. The CDR3 DNA reads TGTGCTAGTGGTTTGGGGGGGGCTAATGAAAAACTGTTTTTT.

The V and J genes are TRBV30 and TRBJ2-2, with 9 bases lining up with TRBD1. J gave up 1 base and V 4 bases, and 4 bases lay outside the gene matches. CDR3 size: 15 residues. Germline CDR1 is GTSNPN and CDR2 is SVGIG (reference sequence). CDR3 protein: CAWTAGQGNTGELFF. In DNA, the CDR3 is TGTGCCTGGACAGCGGGACAGGGGAACACCGGGGAGCTGTTTTTT.

The V call is TRBV19, the J call TRBJ2-6, with D possibly TRBD1 on 6 matching bases. This CDR3 is built from 14 residues. The germline CDR1 and CDR2 sequences are LNHDA and SQIVND (reference sequence). V lost 8 bases and J lost 4, with 12 bases in between. This CDR3 reads CASRHRAGANVLTF. CDR3 nucleotides: TGTGCCAGTCGACACAGGGCCGGGGCCAACGTCCTGACTTTC.

The chain joins TRBV4-1 to TRBJ1-2; 9 nucleotides agree with TRBD1. This CDR3 has 13 amino acids. Losses at the gene ends were 6 bases for V and 5 bases for J; bases not matched to a gene: 4. CDR1 is MGHRA, CDR2 YSYEKL, per germline. Here the CDR3 reads CASSAGTGYGYTF. CDR3 coding DNA: TGCGCCAGCAGTGCCGGGACAGGGTATGGCTACACCTTC.

This rearrangement joins TRBV4-3 to TRBJ2-4; TRBD2 is a possible D gene (6 bases). CDR1 and CDR2 from the germline V gene are LGHNA and YSLEER. V lost 1 base, J lost 0 bases, and 13 bases lay in between. The CDR3 runs 17 residues. CDR3 protein: CASSQGASAIAKNIQYF. The CDR3 DNA follows: TGCGCCAGCAGCCAAGGAGCTAGCGCTATAGCCAAAAACATTCAGTACTTC.

The chain recombines TRBV10-1 with TRBJ1-1; D is uncertain. The CDR3 spans 13 residues. V shed 8 bases and J shed 0 bases, with 10 bases lying between them. Germline V CDR1 and CDR2: WNHNN, SYGVQD (reference sequence). The CDR3 bases are TGCGCCAGCCGGGAACGGTTGAACACTGAAGCTTTCTTT. The encoded protein is CASRERLNTEAFF.

The chain uses TRBV28 and TRBJ1-6; perhaps TRBD1 as D (6 bases). Trimming cost V 2 bases and J 9 bases, with 14 bases left between them. Looked up from germline, CDR1 is MDHEN and CDR2 is SYDVKM. The CDR3 spans 15 residues. The CDR3 spells CASSLIGQIASPLHF. Written as DNA, the CDR3 is TGTGCCAGCAGTTTAATCGGACAGATTGCTTCACCCCTCCACTTT. Looking up the rest from reference TRBV28 and TRBJ1-6 gives the full variable domain: DVKVTQSSRYLVKRTGEKVFLECVQDMDHENMFWYRQDPGLGLRLIYFSYDVKMKEKGDIPEGYSVSREKKERFSLILESASTNQTSMYLCASSLIGQIASPLHFGNGTRLTVT.

The chain joins TRBV27 to TRBJ1-6; D unresolved. This CDR3 has 12 amino acids. V lost 2 bases to trimming and J lost 8 bases, with 4 bases between them. The germline V gene has CDR1 MNHEY and CDR2 SMNVEV (reference sequence). The CDR3 sequence is CASSLGYSPLHF. The CDR3 nucleotides read TGTGCCAGCAGTTTAGGCTATTCACCCCTCCACTTT.

The rearrangement links TRBV18 to TRBJ1-1; TRBD1 aligns across 7 bases. Germline V CDR1 and CDR2: KGHSH, LQKENI. V gave up 4 bases and J gave up 0 bases; unmatched junction bases: 2. The CDR3 extends over 14 amino acids. CDR3 sequence reads: CASSLGTVNTEAFF. CDR3 nucleotides: TGTGCCAGCTCACTAGGGACAGTGAACACTGAAGCTTTCTTT.

The rearrangement joins TRBV6-6 to TRBJ2-3; 8 nucleotides agree with TRBD1. Germline V gene lookup returns CDR1 MNHNY and CDR2 SVGAGI (reference sequence). Trimming took 6 bases from V and 4 from J; bases not matched to a gene: 9. The CDR3 runs to 15 residues. CDR3 sequence (DNA): TGTGCCAGCAGCCCCGCAGGGGGCAGGTCAGATACGCAGTATTTT. The encoded protein is CASSPAGGRSDTQYF.

The chain joins TRBV15 to TRBJ2-2, with D perhaps TRBD1 or TRBD2 (5 bases each). V was shortened by 6 bases and J by 1 base, with 12 bases between the two germline ends. There are 15 residues in the CDR3. Germline values: CDR1 LNHNV, CDR2 YYDKDF (reference sequence). Written as DNA, the CDR3 is TGTGCCACCAGTCTAGAGGGACGGAACACCGGGGAGCTGTTTTTT. It codes for CATSLEGRNTGELFF.

V gene TRBV5-5 combines with J gene TRBJ2-5, with D unclear. The CDR3 totals 17 residues. The germline V and J ends were trimmed by 0 bases and 9 bases, with 24 bases remaining between them. Germline V gives CDR1 SGHKS, CDR2 YYEKEE (reference sequence). The CDR3 DNA follows: TGTGCCAGCAGCTTGGGCTCCCGAAACCAAGTCAGTTTGTCCCAGTACTTC. This codes for CASSLGSRNQVSLSQYF.

This clone was seen only a few times. This chain connects TRBV10-3 to TRBJ2-7; the D gene is possibly TRBD1 (5 bases). The CDR3 totals 12 residues. Per germline, CDR1 ENHRY and CDR2 SYGVKD. V was trimmed by 4 bases and J by 3 bases, leaving 7 bases between them. The CDR3 region is CAISGQGYEQYV. The CDR3, as DNA: TGTGCCATCAGTGGGCAGGGCTACGAGCAGTACGTC.

The chain is built from TRBV4-2 and TRBJ2-7; D is uncertain. V lost 0 bases and J 6 bases, leaving 9 bases between the germline ends. Germline lookup yields CDR1 LGHNA and CDR2 YNFKEQ. This CDR3 has 13 amino acids. The CDR3 here is CASSQDQSSEQYV. In DNA form, the CDR3 reads TGTGCCAGCAGCCAAGATCAAAGTAGCGAGCAGTACGTC.

The chain is built from TRBV3-1 (or the pseudogene TRBV3-2) and TRBJ2-7; 8 bases line up with TRBD1. The V segment lost 1 base and the J segment 10 bases; nucleotides outside the gene matches: 6. The CDR3 has 13 amino acids. Germline V gives CDR1 LGHDT, CDR2 YNNKEL (reference sequence). The CDR3: CASSQGRQGIQYV. The DNA of the CDR3 is TGTGCCAGCAGCCAAGGAAGACAGGGGATCCAGTACGTC.

This chain connects TRBV5-1 to TRBJ1-5; 10 nucleotides agree with TRBD1. The CDR3 length is 16 residues. CDR1 is SGHRS, CDR2 YFSETQ, per germline. V gave up 0 bases and J gave up 9 bases; unmatched junction bases: 9. CDR3 residues: CASSLADRGDLRPQHF. In DNA form, the CDR3 reads TGCGCCAGCAGCTTGGCGGACAGGGGGGACCTTAGGCCCCAGCATTTT.

Here the CDR3 DNA reads TGTGCCAGCAGCTCCCCCGGACTAGCGGGGGGATTTGAGCAGTTCTTC. Its protein is CASSSPGLAGGFEQFF. The chain has TRBV7-2 and TRBJ2-1, with 14 nucleotides matching TRBD2. CDR1 is SGHTA, CDR2 FQGNSA, per germline. The V segment lost 4 bases and the J segment 9 bases; nucleotides outside the gene matches: 8. CDR3 size: 16 residues.

The CDR3 is CASTRDTNYGYTF. In DNA form, the CDR3 reads TGTGCCAGCACTCGGGACACTAACTATGGCTACACCTTC. This rearrangement joins TRBV12-3 or TRBV12-4 to TRBJ1-2, with D possibly matching TRBD1 (6 bases). The CDR3 length is 13 residues. Deletions cut 7 bases from V and 0 bases from J, with 9 bases between.

V is TRBV6-5 and J is TRBJ2-1; TRBD1 matches 10 bases. J was trimmed by 12 bases and V by 6 bases; bases with no gene match: 5. The V gene's germline CDR1 is MNHEY and CDR2 SVGAGI. This CDR3 is built from 12 residues. CDR3 bases: TGTGCCAGCAGCCGACAGGGGGCCCCGCAGTTCTTC. Its translation is CASSRQGAPQFF.

DNA of the CDR3: TGTGCCAGCAGTTATACAGGGGTCTCTGGCTACACCTTC. It encodes CASSYTGVSGYTF. The V and J genes are TRBV2 and TRBJ1-2; TRBD1 agrees at 7 bases. The J segment lost 7 bases and the V segment lost 5 bases, leaving 7 bases of the junction unmatched. Germline lookup yields CDR1 SNHLY and CDR2 FYNNEI. This CDR3 contains 13 residues. Complete variable domain (other parts from reference TRBV2 and TRBJ1-2): EPEVTQTPSHQVTQMGQEVILRCVPISNHLYFYWYRQILGQKVEFLVSFYNNEISEKSEIFDDQFSVERPDGSNFTLKIRSTKLEDSAMYFCASSYTGVSGYTFGSGTRLTVV.

The sample holds a few counts of this clone. The chain carries TRBV24-1 and TRBJ1-4; 9 bases align to TRBD1. The CDR3 runs 15 residues. V lost 3 bases to trimming and J lost 7 bases; unmatched junction nucleotides: 5. The V gene's germline CDR1 is KGHDR and CDR2 SFDVKD. The CDR3 region has the DNA TGTGCCACCAGTGATCACAGGGGGCCTGGTGAAAAACTGTTTTTT. Amino acids: CATSDHRGPGEKLFF.

The V gene is TRBV9, the J gene TRBJ2-3, with 7 positions matching TRBD2. CDR1 and CDR2 (germline): SGDLS, YYNGEE. This CDR3 has 14 residues. V dropped 4 bases and J dropped 0; count of bases not matched to a gene: 2. As DNA, the CDR3 is TGTGCCAGCAGCCGCGGGGGAAGCACAGATACGCAGTATTTT. Encoded protein: CASSRGGSTDTQYF.

The genes are TRBV28 and TRBJ2-5; 9 bases are a match to TRBD2. Germline V CDR1 and CDR2: MDHEN, SYDVKM. This CDR3 is built from 17 residues. V gave up 1 base and J gave up 7 bases; unmatched junction bases: 13. CDR3 region: CASSLSLGGGAFRTQYF. CDR3 in DNA: TGTGCCAGCAGTTTATCTCTCGGCGGGGGGGCGTTTAGGACCCAGTACTTC.

This clone has a handful of counts. The chain joins TRBV5-1 to TRBJ2-3, with a tentative D call TRBD1 (5 bases). V gave up 2 bases and J gave up 4 bases, with 11 bases separating them. CDR1 is SGHRS, CDR2 YFSETQ, per germline. This CDR3 spans 14 amino acids. This chain's CDR3 is CASSLGAGSDTQYF. The CDR3 nucleotides read TGCGCCAGCAGCTTAGGCGCAGGGTCAGATACGCAGTATTTT.

The gene calls are TRBV5-8 and TRBJ2-7; D remains ambiguous. V lost 0 bases to trimming and J lost 3 bases, with 7 bases between them. This CDR3 is 13 amino acids long. The germline gives CDR1 SGHTS, CDR2 YDEGEE. The chain's CDR3 is CASSLAGLYEQYV. DNA of the CDR3: TGTGCCAGCAGCTTGGCGGGCCTCTACGAGCAGTACGTC.

This chain uses TRBV5-1 with TRBJ2-3; weak D call: TRBD1 (6 bases). The CDR3 runs to 16 residues. The V gene's germline CDR1 is SGHRS and CDR2 YFSETQ. The germline V and J ends were trimmed by 4 bases and 3 bases, with 18 bases remaining between them. CDR3 DNA: TGCGCCAGCAGCCCGTTAGACAGGACCTTAACAGATACGCAGTATTTT. This translates into CASSPLDRTLTDTQYF.

The V gene is TRBV9, the J gene TRBJ2-3; weak D call: TRBD1 (6 bases). Trimming removed 3 bases from V and 0 bases from J, with 11 bases in between. Germline V gene sequence: CDR1 SGDLS, CDR2 YYNGEE. CDR3 length equals 15 residues. CDR3 sequence reads: CASSDRQASTDTQYF. The CDR3 nucleotides read TGTGCCAGCAGCGACCGACAGGCTAGCACAGATACGCAGTATTTT.

This sequence joins TRBV5-1 and TRBJ1-1; D ambiguous. Trimming shortened V by 5 bases and J by 1 base, and 12 bases separated the two germline ends. Germline-derived CDR1 and CDR2 are SGHRS and YFSETQ. The CDR3 runs 14 residues. CDR3 in amino acids: CASSPGRPNTEAFF. The CDR3 coding sequence is TGCGCCAGCAGTCCCGGACGACCGAACACTGAAGCTTTCTTT.

The chain uses TRBV3-1 (or the pseudogene TRBV3-2) and TRBJ1-2; no clear D gene. Trimming pared 0 bases from V and 3 bases from J, leaving 5 bases between. There are 13 residues in the CDR3. From germline, CDR1 is LGHDT and CDR2 YNNKEL (reference sequence). Written as DNA, the CDR3 is TGTGCCAGCAGCCAAGAGTGGTACTATGGCTACACCTTC. Translating it yields CASSQEWYYGYTF.

The chain employs TRBV6-5 and TRBJ1-5; tentatively, D is TRBD1 (5 bases). The CDR3 is made up of 15 amino acids. Trimming removed 5 bases from V and 3 bases from J, with 14 bases in between. Germline CDR1 MNHEY, CDR2 SVGAGI. CDR3 coding DNA: TGTGCCAGCAGTCCGAGGGACCCTTTCAATCAGCCCCAGCATTTT. Residues: CASSPRDPFNQPQHF.

J is TRBJ1-5 and V is TRBV5-1, with TRBD1 matching over 9 bases. V was pared by 4 bases and J by 0 bases, with 5 bases of the junction left unmatched. This CDR3 spans 16 amino acids. CDR1 is SGHRS, CDR2 YFSETQ, per germline. CDR3: CASSPGQGNSNQPQHF. The CDR3 DNA follows: TGCGCCAGCAGCCCGGGACAGGGTAATAGCAATCAGCCCCAGCATTTT.